A single sample is the source of the 20 T cell receptor beta chains below, sequenced in a study of T cell responses to AZD1222 COVID-19 vaccine. Data came from immunoSEQ multiplex PCR; TCRdb stores just in-frame clones and leaves some out. Seen here are around 140,000 clones, roughly nine tenths observed once, and the top ten hold 1.5% to 2%. This specimen was peripheral blood, taken on day 0 of AZD1222 vaccination. The receptor source for this set is an adult in good health.

The chain is built from TRBV6-5 and TRBJ2-2, with unresolved D. Trimming cost V 4 bases and J 10 bases, with 13 bases left between them. This CDR3 has 13 residues. CDR1 and CDR2 from the germline V gene are MNHEY and SVGAGI. The CDR3 region is CASSSLPMAELFF. The CDR3 DNA sequence: TGTGCCAGCAGTTCCCTACCGATGGCGGAGCTGTTTTTT.

The chain is built from TRBV3-1 (or the pseudogene TRBV3-2) and TRBJ1-1; D is unresolved. This CDR3 region has 16 residues. V was clipped by 2 bases and J by 3 bases, with 16 bases between them. CDR1 and CDR2 from the germline V gene are LGHDT and YNNKEL (reference sequence). The CDR3 sequence: CASSQWFHPRDTEAFF. CDR3 in DNA: TGTGCCAGCAGCCAATGGTTTCACCCTCGGGACACTGAAGCTTTCTTT.

V is TRBV4-1 and J is TRBJ1-4; D remains unclear. V lost 1 base to trimming and J lost 7 bases, with 13 bases between them. This CDR3 is built from 15 residues. CDR1 is MGHRA and CDR2 is YSYEKL in the germline V gene. Here the CDR3 DNA reads TGCGCCAGCAGCCAAGCGACACCTCCAGGTGAAAAACTGTTTTTT. Protein sequence: CASSQATPPGEKLFF.

V gene TRBV19 combines with J gene TRBJ2-7; D is undetermined. Per germline, CDR1 LNHDA and CDR2 SQIVND (reference sequence). This CDR3 has 13 residues. Between the trimmed V and J ends, which lost 6 bases and 3 bases, there was a span of 12 bases. DNA for the CDR3: TGTGCCAGTAGCATGACGGAAAGCTACGAGCAGTACTTC. Encoded protein: CASSMTESYEQYF.

The chain is built from TRBV7-3 and TRBJ2-1, with a weak D call TRBD2 (6 bases). Germline values: CDR1 SGHTA, CDR2 FQGTGA. V gave up 5 bases and J gave up 8 bases, with 22 bases separating them. The CDR3 sequence is 16 residues long. In nucleotides, the CDR3 is TGTGCCAGCAGCCTTACGGTGACTAGTCTAATCGATGAGCAGTTCTTC. Protein: CASSLTVTSLIDEQFF.

The chain is built from TRBV2 and TRBJ2-1; D may match TRBD1 or TRBD2 (6 bases each). From germline, CDR1 is SNHLY and CDR2 FYNNEI. The CDR3 has 13 residues. Trimming stripped 11 bases from V and 2 bases from J, with 13 bases between. The CDR3 loop is CAEGGTAYNEQFF. CDR3 in DNA: TGTGCCGAGGGGGGAACAGCCTACAATGAGCAGTTCTTC.

The genes are TRBV9 and TRBJ1-1; 8 nucleotides align to TRBD1. This CDR3 comprises 14 residues. CDR1 and CDR2 from the germline V gene are SGDLS and YYNGEE. V shed 0 bases and J 3 bases; nucleotides not matched to a gene: 1. CDR3 sequence (DNA): TGTGCCAGCAGCGTAGGGACAGGGCACACTGAAGCTTTCTTT. Its protein is CASSVGTGHTEAFF.

The V gene is TRBV3-1 (or the pseudogene TRBV3-2), the J gene TRBJ1-3; D unclear. This CDR3 is 13 amino acids long. Trimming shortened V by 0 bases and J by 1 base, and 1 base separated the two germline ends. Germline values: CDR1 LGHDT, CDR2 YNNKEL (reference sequence). The DNA for the CDR3 is TGTGCCAGCAGCCAAGAATCTGGAAACACCATATATTTT. Protein: CASSQESGNTIYF.

There are a few counts of this clone. This sequence joins TRBV6-2 or TRBV6-3 and TRBJ1-1; D ambiguous. CDR1 is MNHEY, CDR2 SVGEGT, per germline. This CDR3 spans 17 amino acids. Trimming shortened V by 5 bases and J by 4 bases, and 23 bases separated the two germline ends. CDR3 region: CASSLRGGTPMVTEAFF. CDR3 nucleotides: TGTGCCAGCAGTCTCCGGGGTGGCACCCCCATGGTCACTGAAGCTTTCTTT.

The chain employs TRBV9 and TRBJ2-1; 9 bases align to TRBD1. Germline trimming cut 0 bases from V and 6 bases from J; bases unmatched to any gene: 7. The CDR3 runs 16 residues. The germline gives CDR1 SGDLS, CDR2 YYNGEE. CDR3 region: CASSVVDRGGGNEQFF. CDR3 in DNA: TGTGCCAGCAGCGTAGTGGACAGGGGAGGGGGCAATGAGCAGTTCTTC.

This clone was recorded once. The chain joins TRBV5-4 to TRBJ1-2; weak D call: TRBD1 (5 bases). V dropped 5 bases and J dropped 8 bases, with 22 bases sitting between them. The CDR3 is made up of 15 amino acids. The germline gives CDR1 SGHNT, CDR2 YYREEE (reference sequence). CDR3 sequence reads: CASRPNSGSVGGYTF. For the CDR3, the DNA is TGTGCCAGCAGACCCAACTCAGGGTCGGTAGGAGGCTACACCTTC.

The CDR3 DNA reads TGTGCCAGCAGCGTGGGTCAAGGGGGAAACACCGGGGAGCTGTTTTTT. The encoded protein is CASSVGQGGNTGELFF. The chain recombines TRBV25-1 with TRBJ2-2, with D maybe TRBD1 (6 bases). From germline, CDR1 is MGHDK and CDR2 SYGVNS. Trimming stripped 6 bases from V and 2 bases from J, with 16 bases between. This CDR3 has 16 residues.

The gene calls are TRBV15 and TRBJ1-4; TRBD1 aligns across 10 bases. Unmatched junction bases numbered 4, after V lost 3 bases and J lost 6 bases. This CDR3 contains 15 residues. Germline V gene lookup returns CDR1 LNHNV and CDR2 YYDKDF (reference sequence). The CDR3, as DNA: TGTGCCACCAGCAGGACCGGGACAGGGGATGAAAAACTGTTTTTT. Its protein product is CATSRTGTGDEKLFF.

The J gene is TRBJ1-2, the V gene TRBV19; D is perhaps TRBD1 (6 bases). Germline V gives CDR1 LNHDA, CDR2 SQIVND (reference sequence). Trimming cost V 4 bases and J 7 bases, with 16 bases left between them. The CDR3 sequence is 14 residues long. The CDR3 nucleotides are TGTGCCAGTAGTACGTCACTAACAGGGCTTGGCTACACCTTC. Translating it yields CASSTSLTGLGYTF. Drawing the rest from reference TRBV19 and TRBJ1-2, the complete variable domain is DGGITQSPKYLFRKEGQNVTLSCEQNLNHDAMYWYRQDPGQGLRLIYYSQIVNDFQKGDIAEGYSVSREKKESFPLTVTSAQKNPTAFYLCASSTSLTGLGYTFGSGTRLTVV.

The rearrangement joins TRBV5-1 to TRBJ2-1; tentatively, D is TRBD1 (6 bases). Trimming took 0 bases from V and 4 from J, leaving 8 bases between them. The germline V gene has CDR1 SGHRS and CDR2 YFSETQ. The CDR3 covers 14 residues. The CDR3 DNA sequence: TGCGCCAGCAGCTTGGGACAGGCTTACAATGAGCAGTTCTTC. Protein: CASSLGQAYNEQFF.

This clone has just one count. The chain employs TRBV5-4 and TRBJ1-2; D possibly corresponds to TRBD1 (5 bases). The V gene lost 0 bases and the J gene lost 3 bases, with 6 bases spanning the gap. The CDR3 consists of 13 residues. Germline CDR1 reads SGHNT; CDR2 reads YYREEE (reference sequence). The CDR3 is CASSLGGDYGYTF. For the CDR3, the DNA is TGTGCCAGCAGCTTGGGAGGGGACTATGGCTACACCTTC.

The chain carries TRBV18 and TRBJ1-2, with TRBD1 as a possible D gene (5 bases). The CDR3 runs 13 residues. Trimming removed 3 bases from V and 3 bases from J, with 8 bases in between. Germline values: CDR1 KGHSH, CDR2 LQKENI. CDR3 sequence reads: CASSPSGHYGYTF. The CDR3 DNA reads TGTGCCAGCTCACCGTCAGGGCACTATGGCTACACCTTC.

This clone occurred a few times. The chain recombines TRBV7-9 with TRBJ2-1; 7 bases fit TRBD1. J lost 4 bases, V lost 7 bases, and 13 bases had no gene match. This CDR3 is 16 amino acids long. Germline loops: CDR1 SEHNR, CDR2 FQNEAQ (reference sequence). The CDR3 region is CASTTDRAGLYNEQFF. The DNA of the CDR3 is TGTGCCAGCACCACCGACAGGGCGGGCCTATACAATGAGCAGTTCTTC.

This clone was seen a single time. This chain connects TRBV27 to TRBJ2-1, with TRBD1 matching over 8 bases. CDR3 size: 15 residues. Trimming at V came to 0 bases and at J to 4 bases, leaving 2 bases not matched to a gene. The germline V gene encodes CDR1 MNHEY and CDR2 SMNVEV (reference sequence). The CDR3 nucleotides read TGTGCCAGCAGTTTATCTGGGACAGGTTACAATGAGCAGTTCTTC. Protein product: CASSLSGTGYNEQFF.

The chain uses TRBV7-9 and TRBJ1-2; D unclear. The CDR3 totals 10 residues. The germline V gene encodes CDR1 SEHNR and CDR2 FQNEAQ (reference sequence). V lost 6 bases and J 12 bases, leaving 11 bases between the germline ends. Here the CDR3 DNA reads TGTGCCAGCAGTCTGTTTGGACACACCTTC. This codes for CASSLFGHTF.